This T cell receptor (beta chain) appears in the sequencing data of a study of tumor and adjacent non-tumor tissue in lung cancer. Study-wide background: Histology: 12 adenocarcinoma, a couple of squamous cell carcinoma, 1 small cell lung cancer.

The CDR3 sequence is 14 residues long. Germline assignment: CDR1 WNHNN and CDR2 SYGVQD (reference sequence). With regard to this clonotype: As yet, its antigen is unknown. An end of the junction differs from the germline gene, which may be a read error.

No cell sorting was done before RNA was extracted from the tissue. The normal lung tissue was taken more than 3 cm from the tumor edge. The library came from three nested PCR rounds adapted from ARM-PCR protocols. A single record per CDR3 protein comes from TCRdb applying MiXCR to the multiplex PCR reads. Of under 45,000 distinct CDR3 sequences listed, less than 65% are singletons. Study outcomes and limitations: Tumor tissue had significantly higher TCR diversity than normal lung. Tumor TCR diversity, when higher, was linked to shorter survival.

Sequenced sample: distant non-tumor lung tissue. The clonotype originates from a man aged 45-60 years with non-small cell lung cancer. The gene calls are TRBV10-1 and TRBJ1-2; a weak D match, TRBD1 (6 bases). The CDR3 DNA is TGCACCAGCAATGAATCGAGGGGGGGGAATGGCTACACCTTC. Translated, it gives CTSNESRGGNGYTF.